One sample yielded the 24 T cell receptor beta chains listed below, sequenced in a study of CD8 T cells in Susac syndrome. Reverse transcription of roughly 0.5 to 1 ug RNA used random hexamers. A single record per CDR3 protein comes from TCRdb applying MiXCR to the immunoSEQ multiplex PCR reads. The sample contains about 130,000 distinct CDR3 sequences, about 94% of which appear only once. The sample consisted of CD4+ T cells from PBMCs. The receptor set was obtained from a human donor with multiple sclerosis.

The CDR3 spells CASSLVGGSANEQFF. In DNA form, the CDR3 reads TGCGCCAGCAGCTTGGTCGGCGGGAGCGCGAATGAGCAGTTCTTC. The gene calls are TRBV5-1 and TRBJ2-1, with 7 bases that match TRBD2. Germline V CDR1 and CDR2: SGHRS, YFSETQ. V was clipped by 0 bases and J by 7 bases; unmatched bases: 7. The CDR3 runs to 15 residues.

This chain joins TRBV20-1 and TRBJ2-4; TRBD1 might be the D (5 bases). CDR1 and CDR2 from the germline V gene are DFQATT and SNEGSKA (reference sequence). Trimming removed 5 bases at V and 0 bases at J, with 8 bases between. The CDR3 runs 13 residues. For the CDR3, the DNA is TGCAGTGCTCTGGGGCTAGCCAAAAACATTCAGTACTTC. It codes for CSALGLAKNIQYF.

CDR3 in DNA: TGTGCCAGCAGTTTGTCCGGGACAGGGTACCACGAGCAGTACTTC. Translation gives CASSLSGTGYHEQYF. The V gene is TRBV12-3 or TRBV12-4, the J gene TRBJ2-7, with 9 nucleotides matching TRBD1. After removal of 3 bases from V and 5 bases from J, the junction contained 8 bases not matched to a gene. The CDR3 is 15 amino acids.

The CDR3 loop reads CASSLGRDGYTF. CDR3 nucleotide sequence: TGTGCCAGCAGCTTGGGAAGAGATGGCTACACCTTC. V and J are TRBV5-4 and TRBJ1-2; D remains ambiguous. Germline loops: CDR1 SGHNT, CDR2 YYREEE (reference sequence). Trimming shortened V by 0 bases and J by 6 bases, and 6 bases separated the two germline ends. The CDR3 is 12 residues long. Using reference TRBV5-4 and TRBJ1-2 for the parts outside the CDR3, the full variable domain is ETGVTQSPTHLIKTRGQQVTLRCSSQSGHNTVSWYQQALGQGPQFIFQYYREEENGRGNFPPRFSGLQFPNYSSELNVNALELDDSALYLCASSLGRDGYTFGSGTRLTVV.

This sequence joins TRBV12-3 or TRBV12-4 and TRBJ2-7; D gene ambiguous. The CDR3 runs to 15 residues. V dropped 7 bases and J dropped 4 bases, with 20 bases sitting between them. CDR3 in amino acids: CASTRSGRKRYEQYF. DNA of the CDR3: TGTGCCAGCACCCGATCCGGACGGAAAAGGTACGAGCAGTACTTC.

The chain is built from TRBV15 and TRBJ1-3; no clear D. Deletions cut 5 bases from V and 7 bases from J, with 9 bases between. Germline V CDR1 and CDR2: LNHNV, YYDKDF (reference sequence). This CDR3 spans 12 amino acids. This CDR3 is CATSLSWNTIYF. The CDR3 DNA reads TGTGCCACCAGCTTGTCGTGGAACACCATATATTTT.

This chain joins TRBV9 and TRBJ1-1; D is perhaps TRBD1 (6 bases). Looked up from germline, CDR1 is SGDLS and CDR2 is YYNGEE. The CDR3 sequence is 15 residues long. V lost 2 bases and J lost 0, with 11 bases in between. DNA for the CDR3: TGTGCCAGCAGCGTGCAGGGGTCCATGAACACTGAAGCTTTCTTT. This gives the protein CASSVQGSMNTEAFF.

CDR3 sequence reads: CVSQGTPYEQYF. The CDR3 bases are TGTGTATCTCAGGGCACTCCCTACGAGCAGTACTTC. This rearrangement joins TRBV6-5 to TRBJ2-7; D possibly corresponds to TRBD1 (5 bases). The CDR3 is made up of 12 amino acids. CDR1 is MNHEY and CDR2 is SVGAGI in the germline V gene.

The chain links TRBV21-1 to TRBJ1-2; TRBD1, the table's D call, lacks a check against the DNA. TRBV21-1 is a known pseudogene. The CDR3 covers 16 residues. The DNA of the CDR3 is TGTGCCAGCAGCTTTAGAGGATGGGGACAAAACTATGGCTACACCTTC. It is translated as CASSFRGWGQNYGYTF.

This chain uses TRBV9 with TRBJ2-7, with 12 positions matching TRBD2. V was pared by 4 bases and J by 7 bases, with 6 bases of the junction left unmatched. Germline lookup yields CDR1 SGDLS and CDR2 YYNGEE. CDR3 length equals 14 residues. As DNA, the CDR3 is TGTGCCAGCAGCCCTGTGCTAGCGGGAGGGGAGCAGTACTTC. Translating gives CASSPVLAGGEQYF.

V usage is TRBV29-1 and J usage is TRBJ2-7, with 9 bases that match TRBD2. The germline CDR1 and CDR2 sequences are SQVTM and ANQGSEA. CDR3 length: 13 amino acids. V shed 3 bases and J 2 bases; nucleotides not matched to a gene: 2. CDR3 nucleotide sequence: TGCAGCGTTGACGGCGGGAGGGCCTACGAGCAGTACTTC. Translated, it gives CSVDGGRAYEQYF.

DNA for the CDR3: TGTGCCAGTAGTACACCAATTCGGGACAGGGGGCGGGAGACTGAAGCTTTCTTT. Its protein is CASSTPIRDRGRETEAFF. This chain links TRBV19 with TRBJ1-1; 12 bases align to TRBD1. Losses at the gene ends were 4 bases for V and 5 bases for J; bases not matched to a gene: 14. The CDR3 is 18 residues long. CDR1 and CDR2 (germline): LNHDA, SQIVND (reference sequence).

The chain combines TRBV9 with TRBJ2-5; 7 nucleotides align to TRBD1. Germline CDR1 is SGDLS and CDR2 is YYNGEE. The CDR3 has 14 amino acids. The trim removed 1 base at V and 4 bases at J, leaving 4 bases unmatched. The CDR3 spells CASSVRAGGETQYF. The DNA for the CDR3 is TGTGCCAGCAGCGTAAGGGCAGGGGGAGAGACCCAGTACTTC. Based on the CDR3 plus reference TRBV9 and TRBJ2-5, the full variable domain is DSGVTQTPKHLITATGQRVTLRCSPRSGDLSVYWYQQSLDQGLQFLIQYYNGEERAKGNILERFSAQQFPDLHSELNLSSLELGDSALYFCASSVRAGGETQYFGPGTRLLVL.

The chain uses TRBV3-1 and TRBJ2-1; D is uncertain. With 4 bases removed from V and 2 bases from J, the gap between germline ends came to 12 bases. The CDR3 runs to 15 residues. Germline CDR1 reads LGHDT; CDR2 reads YNNKEL (reference sequence). CDR3 sequence reads: CASSPNAEPYNEQFF. In nucleotides, the CDR3 is TGTGCCAGCAGCCCTAACGCGGAGCCCTACAATGAGCAGTTCTTC.

V usage is TRBV3-1 and J usage is TRBJ2-5, with D maybe TRBD1 (6 bases). The germline gives CDR1 LGHDT, CDR2 YNNKEL (reference sequence). The CDR3 is 13 residues long. V lost 4 bases and J 5 bases, leaving 11 bases between the germline ends. The CDR3 DNA reads TGTGCCAGCAGCCGACAGGAAGGGGAGACCCAGTACTTC. Protein product: CASSRQEGETQYF.

The chain employs TRBV10-3 and TRBJ2-1; D assignment may be TRBD1 or TRBD2 (5 bases each). Germline assignment: CDR1 ENHRY and CDR2 SYGVKD. V gave up 2 bases and J gave up 2 bases, with 10 bases separating them. This CDR3 has 15 residues. The CDR3 sequence is CAISETTGPYNEQFF. The CDR3 nucleotides are TGTGCCATCAGTGAGACAACGGGACCCTACAATGAGCAGTTCTTC.

The V and J genes are TRBV7-2 and TRBJ1-5; 8 nucleotides agree with TRBD1. This CDR3 has 16 residues. Germline V gene data show CDR1 as SGHTA and CDR2 as FQGNSA. V was clipped by 3 bases and J by 3 bases; unmatched bases: 7. This CDR3 reads CASSFTGTGYNQPQHF. The CDR3, as DNA: TGTGCCAGCAGCTTCACCGGGACAGGCTACAATCAGCCCCAGCATTTT.

This chain links TRBV10-3 with TRBJ2-7; maybe TRBD2 (5 bases). The V end was cut by 7 bases, the J end by 2 bases, with 12 bases between. Germline assignment: CDR1 ENHRY and CDR2 SYGVKD. The CDR3 covers 13 residues. The CDR3 nucleotides read TGTGCCATCAAGGAGGACGGAGCCTACGAGCAGTACTTC. Residues: CAIKEDGAYEQYF.

The chain is built from TRBV7-2 and TRBJ2-7; 14 bases are shared with TRBD2. CDR1 and CDR2 from the germline V gene are SGHTA and FQGNSA. This CDR3 comprises 16 residues. The V segment lost 5 bases and the J segment 4 bases; nucleotides outside the gene matches: 7. In DNA form, the CDR3 reads TGTGCCAGCAGCCCGCGACTAGCGGGGGGGAGATACGAGCAGTACTTC. This translates into CASSPRLAGGRYEQYF.

The V and J genes are TRBV20-1 and TRBJ1-1; no clear D gene. The CDR3 loop spans 13 amino acids. Germline-derived CDR1 and CDR2 are DFQATT and SNEGSKA (reference sequence). V was cut by 4 bases and J by 0 bases, with 9 bases left in between. The CDR3 is CSAKTSMNTEAFF. The CDR3 DNA is TGCAGTGCTAAGACATCTATGAACACTGAAGCTTTCTTT.

In this sample, this clonotype turned up once. The V and J genes are TRBV5-6 and TRBJ1-1; D gene uncertain. V dropped 1 base and J dropped 1 base, with 5 bases sitting between them. CDR1 and CDR2 (germline): SGHDT, YYEEEE. The CDR3 length is 13 residues. In nucleotides, the CDR3 is TGTGCCAGCAGCTTGCTTCCGAACACTGAAGCTTTCTTT. Its translation: CASSLLPNTEAFF.

CDR3 residues: CASSLYSGPQPQHF. The DNA of the CDR3 is TGTGCCAGCAGCTTGTATTCAGGGCCTCAGCCCCAGCATTTT. The chain employs TRBV5-6 and TRBJ1-5; weak D call: TRBD1 (5 bases). The V gene's germline CDR1 is SGHDT and CDR2 YYEEEE. V shed 1 base and J shed 6 bases, with 11 bases lying between them. The CDR3 has 14 residues.

This clonotype was found a few times. The chain has TRBV19 and TRBJ1-5; D unresolved. Germline CDR1 and CDR2: LNHDA and SQIVND (reference sequence). The ends were cut back, 5 bases at V and 5 bases at J, with 10 bases in the middle. The CDR3 runs to 13 residues. CDR3: CASSPLRDQPQHF. The DNA for the CDR3 is TGTGCCAGTAGTCCCTTAAGGGATCAGCCCCAGCATTTT.

The V gene is TRBV4-2, the J gene TRBJ1-1, with D perhaps TRBD1 (5 bases). From germline, CDR1 is LGHNA and CDR2 YNFKEQ. V shed 0 bases and J shed 4 bases, with 9 bases lying between them. This CDR3 spans 14 amino acids. The CDR3 sequence is CASSQDRGSTEAFF. Here the CDR3 DNA reads TGTGCCAGCAGCCAAGATCGGGGGAGCACTGAAGCTTTCTTT.